The T cell receptor (beta chain) under discussion was sequenced for a study of CD8 T cells in ankylosing spondylitis (dated by TCRdb to 2016 to 2017). In the study overall: T cell receptor beta repertoires were profiled in healthy donors and ankylosing spondylitis patients so that disease-linked TCR variants could be found. The full study cohort comprised approximately 23 ankylosing spondylitis patients and roughly 110 healthy donors. Samples of peripheral blood were taken, and for ankylosing spondylitis patients, synovial fluid was collected as well. Points the paper makes about the study in general: A CD8+ phenotype was shown by the disease-linked clones, which were found at relatively low frequencies in peripheral blood. The disease-linked clones were reported as significantly enriched in matched synovial fluid samples from ankylosing spondylitis patients. Some motif variants were previously reported in synovial fluid and blood of reactive arthritis patients, suggesting common disease-initiation mechanisms. Blood from ankylosing spondylitis patients appeared to be characterized by a TCR beta motif made up of under ten highly homologous amino acid variants.

This clonotype was seen more than once but under ten times. Its antigen is still unknown. Nothing much larger sits one base from this clone, and base qualities are not available. V is pared back by 3 bases and J by 0 bases, with 18 bases lying between the germline termini. Reading the germline V gene (reference sequence) gives CDR1 MNHEY and CDR2 SMNVEV. From the cysteine up to the phenylalanine, the CDR3 has a length of 19 residues. Of the read, only the CDR3 DNA is kept; its 57 bases are in frame from base 1. The data were produced on an Illumina HiSeq 2500. TCR beta libraries were prepared by quantitative 5'-RACE with molecular barcodes. Turning to the authors' computational methods: Disease-linked TCR variants were identified with a new computational method built on a probabilistic model of VDJ rearrangement. The public reads were reprocessed in TCRdb via fastp at Q25 and MiXCR, keeping in-frame beta chains. Every distinct CDR3 protein forms one entry, paired with its most common genes and DNA. These V and J calls derive from TCRdb rather than the authors' analysis. For this sample there are 310,000 or so distinct CDR3 sequences; over 15% appear just once. The top ten clones comprise around 8% of the sample.

The clonotype originates from a male donor with ankylosing spondylitis or in good health (not recorded which). The V gene is TRBV27 and the J gene is TRBJ1-6; the D gene is perhaps TRBD1, from 6 matching bases. Sequenced: blood, either unsorted or a sorted T cell fraction (not recorded which). The CDR3 reads CASSLAGVWSSSYNSPLHF. The DNA sequence reads TGTGCCAGCAGTTTGGCAGGGGTGTGGTCAAGCTCCTATAATTCACCCCTCCACTTT.